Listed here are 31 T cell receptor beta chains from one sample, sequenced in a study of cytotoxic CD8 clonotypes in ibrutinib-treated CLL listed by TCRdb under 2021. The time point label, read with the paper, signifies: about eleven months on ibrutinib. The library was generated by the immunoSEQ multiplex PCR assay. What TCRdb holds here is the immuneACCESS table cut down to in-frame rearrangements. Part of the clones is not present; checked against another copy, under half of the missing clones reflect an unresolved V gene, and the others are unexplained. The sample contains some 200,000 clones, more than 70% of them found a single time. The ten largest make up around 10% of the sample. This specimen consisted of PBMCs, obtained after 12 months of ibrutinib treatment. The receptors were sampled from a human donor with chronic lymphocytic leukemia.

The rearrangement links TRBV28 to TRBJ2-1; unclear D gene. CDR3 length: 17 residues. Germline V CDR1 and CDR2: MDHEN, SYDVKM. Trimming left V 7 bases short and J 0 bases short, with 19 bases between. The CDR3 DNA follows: TGTGCCAGCACTTCTTCTGGCGAACGTCACTCCTACAATGAGCAGTTCTTC. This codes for CASTSSGERHSYNEQFF.

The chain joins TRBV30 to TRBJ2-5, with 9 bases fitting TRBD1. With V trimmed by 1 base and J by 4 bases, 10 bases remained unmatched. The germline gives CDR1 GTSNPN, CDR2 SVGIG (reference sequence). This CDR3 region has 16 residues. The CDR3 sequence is CAWSELIQGARETQYF. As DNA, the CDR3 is TGTGCCTGGAGTGAACTAATACAGGGGGCCCGAGAGACCCAGTACTTC.

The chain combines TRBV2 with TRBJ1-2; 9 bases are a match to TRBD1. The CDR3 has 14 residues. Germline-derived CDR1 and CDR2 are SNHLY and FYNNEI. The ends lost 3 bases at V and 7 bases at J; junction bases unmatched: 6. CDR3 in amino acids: CASSERWDRAGYTF. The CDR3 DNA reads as TGTGCCAGCAGTGAGCGTTGGGACAGGGCTGGCTACACCTTC.

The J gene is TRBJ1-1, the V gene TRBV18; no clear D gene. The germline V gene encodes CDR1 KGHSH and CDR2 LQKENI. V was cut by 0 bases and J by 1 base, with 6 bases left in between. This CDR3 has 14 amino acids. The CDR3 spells CASSPPHGNTEAFF. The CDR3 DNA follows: TGTGCCAGCTCACCACCGCACGGGAACACTGAAGCTTTCTTT.

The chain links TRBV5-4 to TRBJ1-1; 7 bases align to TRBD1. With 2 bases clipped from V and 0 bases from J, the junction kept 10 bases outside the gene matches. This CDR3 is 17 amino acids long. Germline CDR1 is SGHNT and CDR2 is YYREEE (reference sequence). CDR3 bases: TGTGCCAGCAGCTTAGGGGGCCGTCTTAAAATGAACACTGAAGCTTTCTTT. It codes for CASSLGGRLKMNTEAFF.

The CDR3 nucleotides are TGTGCCAGCAGGCCGATAATGAACACTGAAGCTTTCTTT. This sequence encodes CASRPIMNTEAFF. This chain uses TRBV27 with TRBJ1-1, with unresolved D. Trimming removed 6 bases at V and 0 bases at J, with 8 bases between. This CDR3 is built from 13 residues. From germline, CDR1 is MNHEY and CDR2 SMNVEV (reference sequence).

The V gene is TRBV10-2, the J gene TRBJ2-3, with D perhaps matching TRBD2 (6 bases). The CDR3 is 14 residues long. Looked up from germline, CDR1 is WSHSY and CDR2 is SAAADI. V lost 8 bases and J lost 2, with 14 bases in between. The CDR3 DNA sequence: TGCGCCAGCCAGACTAGTCGCGCCACAGATACGCAGTATTTT. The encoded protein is CASQTSRATDTQYF.

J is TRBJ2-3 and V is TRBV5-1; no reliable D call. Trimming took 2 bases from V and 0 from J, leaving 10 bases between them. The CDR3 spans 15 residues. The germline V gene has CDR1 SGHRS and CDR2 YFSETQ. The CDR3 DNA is TGCGCCAGCAGCTTCTTGGCTATTAGCACAGATACGCAGTATTTT. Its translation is CASSFLAISTDTQYF. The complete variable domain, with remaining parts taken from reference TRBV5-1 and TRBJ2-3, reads KAGVTQTPRYLIKTRGQQVTLSCSPISGHRSVSWYQQTPGQGLQFLFEYFSETQRNKGNFPGRFSGRQFSNSRSEMNVSTLELGDSALYLCASSFLAISTDTQYFGPGTRLTVL.

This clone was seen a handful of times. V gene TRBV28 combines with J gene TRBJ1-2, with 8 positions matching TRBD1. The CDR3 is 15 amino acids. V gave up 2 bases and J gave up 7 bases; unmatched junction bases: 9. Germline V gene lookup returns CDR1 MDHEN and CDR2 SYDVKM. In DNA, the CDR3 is TGTGCCAGCAGTTTACTGGACAGGGCTCGAGGTGGCTACACCTTC. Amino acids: CASSLLDRARGGYTF.

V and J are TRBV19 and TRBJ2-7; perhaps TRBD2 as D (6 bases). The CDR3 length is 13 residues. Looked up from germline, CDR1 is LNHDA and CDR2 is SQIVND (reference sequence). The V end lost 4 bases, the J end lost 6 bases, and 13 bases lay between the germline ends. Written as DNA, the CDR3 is TGTGCCAGTAGTACTGGGACTTTCTTCGAGCAGTACTTC. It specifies CASSTGTFFEQYF.

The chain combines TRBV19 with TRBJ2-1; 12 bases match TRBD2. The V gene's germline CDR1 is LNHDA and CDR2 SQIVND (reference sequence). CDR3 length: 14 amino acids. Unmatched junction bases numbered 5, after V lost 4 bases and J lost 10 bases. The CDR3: CASSRLAGVGEQFF. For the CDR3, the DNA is TGTGCCAGTAGTAGACTAGCGGGAGTCGGGGAGCAGTTCTTC.

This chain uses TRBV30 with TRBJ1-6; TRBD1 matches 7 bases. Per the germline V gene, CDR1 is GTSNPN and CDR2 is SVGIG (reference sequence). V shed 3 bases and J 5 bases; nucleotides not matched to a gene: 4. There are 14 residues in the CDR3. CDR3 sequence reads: CAWRSGGDNSPLHF. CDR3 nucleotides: TGTGCCTGGAGATCAGGGGGGGATAATTCACCCCTCCACTTT. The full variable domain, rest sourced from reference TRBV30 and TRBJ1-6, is SQTIHQWPATLVQPVGSPLSLECTVEGTSNPNLYWYRQAAGRGLQLLFYSVGIGQISSEVPQNLSASRPQDRQFILSSKKLLLSDSGFYLCAWRSGGDNSPLHFGNGTRLTVT.

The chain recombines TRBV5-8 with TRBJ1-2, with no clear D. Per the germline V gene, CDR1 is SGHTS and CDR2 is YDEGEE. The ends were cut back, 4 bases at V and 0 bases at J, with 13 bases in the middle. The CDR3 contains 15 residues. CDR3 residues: CASSLGLRANYGYTF. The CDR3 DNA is TGTGCCAGCAGCCTTGGACTGAGAGCTAACTATGGCTACACCTTC.

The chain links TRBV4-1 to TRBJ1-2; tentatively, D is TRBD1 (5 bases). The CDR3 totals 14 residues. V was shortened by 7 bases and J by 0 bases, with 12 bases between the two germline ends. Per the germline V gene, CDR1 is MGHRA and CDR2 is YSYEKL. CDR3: CASNPDSSNYGYTF. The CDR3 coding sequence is TGCGCCAGCAACCCTGACAGTTCTAACTATGGCTACACCTTC.

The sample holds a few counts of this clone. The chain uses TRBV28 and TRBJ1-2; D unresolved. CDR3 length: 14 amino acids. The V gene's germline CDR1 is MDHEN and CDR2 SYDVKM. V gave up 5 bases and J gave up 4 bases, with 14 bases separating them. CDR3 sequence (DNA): TGTGCCAGCAGTGGCCCGATGTTGGTCTATGGCTACACCTTC. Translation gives CASSGPMLVYGYTF.

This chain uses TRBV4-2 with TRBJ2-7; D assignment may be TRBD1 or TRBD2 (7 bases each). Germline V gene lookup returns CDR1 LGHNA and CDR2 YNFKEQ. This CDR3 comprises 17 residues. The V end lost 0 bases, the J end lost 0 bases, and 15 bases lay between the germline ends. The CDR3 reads CASSQDAGGEPSYEQYF. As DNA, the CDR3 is TGTGCCAGCAGCCAAGACGCAGGGGGGGAACCCTCCTACGAGCAGTACTTC.

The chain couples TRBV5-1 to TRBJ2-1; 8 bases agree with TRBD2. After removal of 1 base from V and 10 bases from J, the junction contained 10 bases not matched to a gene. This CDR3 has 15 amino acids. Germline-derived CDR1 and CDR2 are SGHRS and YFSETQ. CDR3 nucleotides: TGCGCCAGCAGCTTGTTCCGGGAGGGCCTTGGAGAGCAGTTCTTC. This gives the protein CASSLFREGLGEQFF.

CDR3 region: CASSQGVGGFYEQYF. The CDR3 bases are TGCGCCAGCAGCCAAGGCGTCGGAGGTTTCTACGAGCAGTACTTC. The chain has TRBV4-1 and TRBJ2-7; TRBD2 is a possible D gene (5 bases). V lost 1 base and J lost 3, with 13 bases in between. This CDR3 region has 15 residues. Germline CDR1 MGHRA, CDR2 YSYEKL.

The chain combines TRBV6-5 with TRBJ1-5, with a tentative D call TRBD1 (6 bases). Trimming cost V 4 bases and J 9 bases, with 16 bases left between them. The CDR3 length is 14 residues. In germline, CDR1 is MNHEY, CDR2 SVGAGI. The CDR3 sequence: CASSLQGGFGPQHF. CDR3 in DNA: TGTGCCAGCAGTTTACAGGGAGGCTTTGGGCCCCAGCATTTT.

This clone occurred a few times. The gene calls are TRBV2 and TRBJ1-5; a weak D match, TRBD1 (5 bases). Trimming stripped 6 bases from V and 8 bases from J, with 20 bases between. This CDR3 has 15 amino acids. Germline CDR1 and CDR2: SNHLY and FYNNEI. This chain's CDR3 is CASRPGPGEAKPQHF. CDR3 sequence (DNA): TGTGCCAGCAGGCCCGGACCGGGGGAGGCTAAGCCCCAGCATTTT.

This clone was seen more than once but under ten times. CDR3 bases: TGTGCCAGCAGACCTACCTACAATGAGCAGTTCTTC. This encodes CASRPTYNEQFF. The chain links TRBV6-1 to TRBJ2-1; unclear D gene. The V gene's germline CDR1 is MNHNS and CDR2 SASEGT. The CDR3 consists of 12 residues. The V and J ends lost 6 bases and 2 bases respectively, with 5 bases between them.

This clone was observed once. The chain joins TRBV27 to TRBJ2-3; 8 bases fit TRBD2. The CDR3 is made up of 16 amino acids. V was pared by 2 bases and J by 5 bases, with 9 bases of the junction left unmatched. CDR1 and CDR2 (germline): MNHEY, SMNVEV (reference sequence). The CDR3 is CASSLITSGFVDTQYF. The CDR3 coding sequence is TGTGCCAGCAGTTTAATAACTAGCGGTTTCGTAGATACGCAGTATTTT.

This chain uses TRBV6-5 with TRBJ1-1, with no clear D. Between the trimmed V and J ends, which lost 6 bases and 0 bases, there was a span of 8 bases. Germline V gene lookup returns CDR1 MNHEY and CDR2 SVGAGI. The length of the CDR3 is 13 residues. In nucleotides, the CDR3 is TGTGCCAGCAGCGATTACCTGAACACTGAAGCTTTCTTT. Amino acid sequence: CASSDYLNTEAFF.

CDR3 protein: CASSPRDRGGETQYF. CDR3 bases: TGTGCCAGCAGTCCCCGGGACAGGGGAGGGGAGACCCAGTACTTC. The chain uses TRBV28 and TRBJ2-5, with TRBD1 matching 10 bases. The CDR3 runs to 15 residues. With V trimmed by 5 bases and J by 5 bases, 8 bases remained unmatched. Looked up from germline, CDR1 is MDHEN and CDR2 is SYDVKM.

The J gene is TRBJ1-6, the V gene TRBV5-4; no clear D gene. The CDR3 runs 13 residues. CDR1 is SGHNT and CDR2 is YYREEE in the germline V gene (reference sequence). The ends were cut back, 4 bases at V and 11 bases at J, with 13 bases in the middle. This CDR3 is CASSPLGGTPLHF. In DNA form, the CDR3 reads TGTGCCAGCAGCCCCCTCGGCGGGACACCCCTCCACTTT. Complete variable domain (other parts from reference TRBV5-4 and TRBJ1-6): ETGVTQSPTHLIKTRGQQVTLRCSSQSGHNTVSWYQQALGQGPQFIFQYYREEENGRGNFPPRFSGLQFPNYSSELNVNALELDDSALYLCASSPLGGTPLHFGNGTRLTVT.

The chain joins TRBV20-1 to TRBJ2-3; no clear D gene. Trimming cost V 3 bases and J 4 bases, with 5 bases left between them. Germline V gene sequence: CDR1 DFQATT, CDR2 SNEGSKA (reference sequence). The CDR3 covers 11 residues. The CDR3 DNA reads TGCAGTGCTAGGGTTGCAGATACGCAGTATTTT. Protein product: CSARVADTQYF.

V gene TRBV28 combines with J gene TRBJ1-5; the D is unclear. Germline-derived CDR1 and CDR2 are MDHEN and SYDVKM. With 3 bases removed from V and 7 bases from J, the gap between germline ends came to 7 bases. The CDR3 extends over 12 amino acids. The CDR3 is CASSFSQQPQHF. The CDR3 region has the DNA TGTGCCAGCAGTTTCAGTCAGCAGCCCCAGCATTTT. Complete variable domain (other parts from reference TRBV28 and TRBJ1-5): DVKVTQSSRYLVKRTGEKVFLECVQDMDHENMFWYRQDPGLGLRLIYFSYDVKMKEKGDIPEGYSVSREKKERFSLILESASTNQTSMYLCASSFSQQPQHFGDGTRLSIL.

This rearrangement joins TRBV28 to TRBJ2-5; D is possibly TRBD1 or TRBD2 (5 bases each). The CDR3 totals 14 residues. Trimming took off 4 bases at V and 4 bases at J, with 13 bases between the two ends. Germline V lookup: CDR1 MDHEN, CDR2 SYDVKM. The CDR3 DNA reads TGTGCCAGCAGTTCGCCCGGGGCTCGAGAGACCCAGTACTTC. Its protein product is CASSSPGARETQYF. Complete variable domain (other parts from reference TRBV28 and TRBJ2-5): DVKVTQSSRYLVKRTGEKVFLECVQDMDHENMFWYRQDPGLGLRLIYFSYDVKMKEKGDIPEGYSVSREKKERFSLILESASTNQTSMYLCASSSPGARETQYFGPGTRLLVL.

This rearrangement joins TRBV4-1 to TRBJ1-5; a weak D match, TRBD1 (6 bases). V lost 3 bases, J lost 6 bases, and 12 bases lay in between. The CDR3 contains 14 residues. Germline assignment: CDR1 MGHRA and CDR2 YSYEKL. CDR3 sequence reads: CASSHGGLGQPQHF. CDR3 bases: TGCGCCAGCAGCCATGGGGGGCTGGGTCAGCCCCAGCATTTT.

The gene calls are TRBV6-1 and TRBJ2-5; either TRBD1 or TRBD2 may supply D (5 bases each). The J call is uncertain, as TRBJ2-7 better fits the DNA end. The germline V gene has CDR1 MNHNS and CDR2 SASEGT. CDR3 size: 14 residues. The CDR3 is CASRTERGPYEQYF. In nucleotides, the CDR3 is TGTGCCAGCAGGACGGAACGGGGACCGTACGAGCAGTACTTC.

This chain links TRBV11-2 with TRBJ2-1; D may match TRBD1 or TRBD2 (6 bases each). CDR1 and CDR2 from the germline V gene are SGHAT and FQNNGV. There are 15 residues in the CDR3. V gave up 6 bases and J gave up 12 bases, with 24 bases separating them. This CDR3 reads CASRGGSGPRAGQFF. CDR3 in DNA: TGTGCCAGCAGGGGGGGCAGCGGACCAAGGGCCGGGCAGTTCTTC.